This T cell receptor beta chain was documented in a study of patients and donors after allogeneic stem cell transplantation. TCRdb passed the RT-PCR reads through MiXCR, listing each CDR3 protein once. The sample carries around 200,000 distinct CDR3 sequences, around two fifths recorded once. In its sample, this clonotype was seen a few times. V lost 3 bases and J 8 bases, leaving 20 bases between the germline ends. The length of the CDR3 is 16 residues. Germline values: CDR1 DFQATT, CDR2 SNEGSKA (reference sequence). The chain carries TRBV20-1 and TRBJ1-6; no definite D call. The TCR was taken from a human donor who was either an allogeneic HSCT recipient or a stem cell or donor lymphocyte infusion donor (not recorded which). It is not recorded whose cells these are; they may come from a transplant donor. Input material: blood, either unsorted or a sorted T cell fraction (not recorded which). The DNA of the CDR3 is TGCAGTGCTAGGACCCCTCAGCCAGTTGGGGATTCACCCCTCCACTTT. This translates into CSARTPQPVGDSPLHF.